The 15 T cell receptor beta chains below all came from one sample that was sequenced in a study of blood T cell repertoires in COVID-19. TCRdb's copy holds only in-frame clones and misses some; the assay was immunoSEQ multiplex PCR. The sample holds about 190,000 clones; 84% are singletons and the top ten take less than 20%. The sample comprised peripheral blood. These receptor sequences come from a human donor in a cohort sampled during active COVID-19.

About this clone itself: Other nucleotide sequences from this sample produce the same CDR3. The V and J genes are TRBV11-2 and TRBJ2-5; unclear D gene. V lost 1 base to trimming and J lost 1 base, with 4 bases between them. The CDR3 extends over 13 amino acids. Looked up from germline, CDR1 is SGHAT and CDR2 is FQNNGV. The CDR3 coding sequence is TGTGCCAGCAGCTTAGGGCTCCAAGAGACCCAGTACTTC. The encoded protein is CASSLGLQETQYF. The full variable domain, completed using reference TRBV11-2 and TRBJ2-5, is EAGVAQSPRYKIIEKRQSVAFWCNPISGHATLYWYQQILGQGPKLLIQFQNNGVVDDSQLPKDRFSAERLKGVDSTLKIQPAKLEDSAVYLCASSLGLQETQYFGPGTRLLVL.

The chain is built from TRBV27 and TRBJ2-1, with D possibly being TRBD2 (5 bases). CDR1 MNHEY and CDR2 SMNVEV come from the germline V gene (reference sequence). The CDR3 sequence is 16 residues long. The V gene lost 3 bases and the J gene lost 0 bases, with 12 bases spanning the gap. Written as DNA, the CDR3 is TGTGCCAGCAGTTTCTCCTTCGGGGTCTCCTACAATGAGCAGTTCTTC. Residues: CASSFSFGVSYNEQFF.

The V call is TRBV28, the J call TRBJ2-7, with D possibly being TRBD2 (5 bases). This CDR3 is 13 amino acids long. Per germline, CDR1 MDHEN and CDR2 SYDVKM. V lost 7 bases and J 5 bases, leaving 15 bases between the germline ends. The CDR3 sequence is CASTPLEGHEQYF. CDR3 coding DNA: TGTGCCAGCACTCCCCTCGAGGGTCACGAGCAGTACTTC. The entire variable domain, with the rest obtained from reference TRBV28 and TRBJ2-7, is as follows: DVKVTQSSRYLVKRTGEKVFLECVQDMDHENMFWYRQDPGLGLRLIYFSYDVKMKEKGDIPEGYSVSREKKERFSLILESASTNQTSMYLCASTPLEGHEQYFGPGTRLTVT.

The chain links TRBV27 to TRBJ2-1; TRBD2 matches at 7 bases. Per germline, CDR1 MNHEY and CDR2 SMNVEV (reference sequence). V trimming: 4 bases; J trimming: 0 bases; junction bases outside the gene matches: 3. The CDR3 spans 15 residues. CDR3 sequence (DNA): TGTGCCAGCAGTTGGGGGGGAGGCTCCTACAATGAGCAGTTCTTC. Translated: CASSWGGGSYNEQFF.

The genes are TRBV7-9 and TRBJ1-5; possibly TRBD1 for D (6 bases). The CDR3 contains 16 residues. Trimming shortened V by 2 bases and J by 4 bases, and 15 bases separated the two germline ends. From germline, CDR1 is SEHNR and CDR2 FQNEAQ (reference sequence). CDR3 protein: CASSLSAGTPNQPQHF. As DNA, the CDR3 is TGTGCCAGCAGCTTATCAGCCGGGACACCAAATCAGCCCCAGCATTTT.

V gene TRBV10-3 combines with J gene TRBJ2-7, with 8 bases lining up with TRBD1. V trimming: 2 bases; J trimming: 6 bases; junction bases outside the gene matches: 6. Per the germline V gene, CDR1 is ENHRY and CDR2 is SYGVKD. The length of the CDR3 is 14 residues. Written as DNA, the CDR3 is TGTGCCATCAGTGAGGGACAGGGTAACCGCGAGCAGTACTTC. It is translated as CAISEGQGNREQYF.

This chain links TRBV15 with TRBJ2-7; no firm D call. Germline V gene lookup returns CDR1 LNHNV and CDR2 YYDKDF (reference sequence). Deletions cut 0 bases from V and 3 bases from J, with 18 bases between. This CDR3 region has 17 residues. The CDR3 DNA reads as TGTGCCACCAGCAGAGATCCGCTTGGCGGAGCCTTCTACGAGCAGTACTTC. Its protein product is CATSRDPLGGAFYEQYF.

This clone was found a few times. The chain has TRBV7-8 and TRBJ2-7; D is perhaps TRBD1 (8 bases). The CDR3 contains 13 residues. CDR1 and CDR2 from the germline V gene are SGHVS and FQNEAQ. V gave up 5 bases and J gave up 7 bases, with 15 bases separating them. The CDR3 coding sequence is TGTGCCAGCAGCGGAATACAGGGGGGGGAGCAGTACGTC. Residues: CASSGIQGGEQYV.

This chain uses TRBV7-2 with TRBJ1-1; D is possibly TRBD1 (5 bases). CDR3 length equals 12 residues. Germline CDR1 and CDR2: SGHTA and FQGNSA. V shed 5 bases and J shed 6 bases, with 10 bases lying between them. In DNA, the CDR3 is TGTGCCAGCAGCGTCGCGGGGGCTGAAGCTTTCTTT. Its translation: CASSVAGAEAFF.

Comment on this clone: A far bigger clonotype differs at one base, so this is likely a read error. V gene TRBV7-3 combines with J gene TRBJ2-1, with TRBD2 identical over 15 bases. Germline assignment: CDR1 SGHTA and CDR2 FQGTGA. J was trimmed by 4 bases and V by 5 bases; bases with no gene match: 3. This CDR3 is 16 amino acids long. The CDR3 DNA is TGTGCCAGCAGCGTGGGGACTAGCGGGGGGTACAATGAGCAGTTCTTC. Protein: CASSVGTSGGYNEQFF.

The V call is TRBV9, the J call TRBJ2-5; 9 bases fit TRBD1. Germline loops: CDR1 SGDLS, CDR2 YYNGEE. The CDR3 consists of 14 residues. V trimming: 2 bases; J trimming: 5 bases; junction bases outside the gene matches: 4. The CDR3 DNA sequence: TGTGCCAGCAGCGTGGGGACAGGGATGGAGACCCAGTACTTC. Its protein product is CASSVGTGMETQYF.

This clone was detected once. The V gene is TRBV6-1, the J gene TRBJ2-5; no definite D call. V was pared by 2 bases and J by 0 bases, with 7 bases between. The germline CDR1 and CDR2 sequences are MNHNS and SASEGT. The CDR3 has 14 amino acids. The CDR3 reads CASSEPGNQETQYF. CDR3 DNA sequence: TGTGCCAGCAGTGAACCAGGCAACCAAGAGACCCAGTACTTC.

The chain is built from TRBV18 and TRBJ2-5; D gene uncertain. The CDR3 loop spans 16 amino acids. From germline, CDR1 is KGHSH and CDR2 LQKENI. Trimming pared 0 bases from V and 1 base from J, leaving 12 bases between. CDR3 sequence (DNA): TGTGCCAGCTCACCACCGAACAGAAACCTCCAAGAGACCCAGTACTTC. This codes for CASSPPNRNLQETQYF.

The chain combines TRBV27 with TRBJ1-2; 12 positions agree with TRBD1. This CDR3 has 19 residues. The germline V gene has CDR1 MNHEY and CDR2 SMNVEV (reference sequence). J gave up 4 bases and V 8 bases, and 20 bases lay outside the gene matches. Here the CDR3 reads CASASRDRGQGGGLYGYTF. The CDR3, as DNA: TGTGCCAGCGCCAGCCGGGACAGGGGGCAGGGGGGGGGTCTCTATGGCTACACCTTC.

J is TRBJ2-1 and V is TRBV7-2, with D tentatively TRBD2 (6 bases). Between the trimmed V and J ends, which lost 5 bases and 3 bases, there was a span of 17 bases. This CDR3 is built from 16 residues. Per the germline V gene, CDR1 is SGHTA and CDR2 is FQGNSA. The CDR3 sequence is CASSTFGGVYYNEQFF. CDR3 nucleotides: TGTGCCAGCAGCACCTTCGGGGGAGTTTACTACAATGAGCAGTTCTTC.